Below are 15 T cell receptor beta chains sequenced from a single sample in a study of blood T cell repertoires in COVID-19 (dated by TCRdb to 2018 to 2021). The library was made by the immunoSEQ multiplex PCR assay. As stored in TCRdb, this immuneACCESS dataset retains in-frame rearrangements with V and J assigned. A fraction of the clones does not appear; measured against another copy, unresolved V genes explain less than half of the discrepancy, and the remainder lacks a known reason. This sample gives hundreds of thousands of clones in total; just over 85% of them show up just once. The ten largest clones represent 1.4% to 1.5% of the sample. The sequenced sample was peripheral blood. Every receptor here comes from a woman in her 30s with active or convalescent COVID-19.

J is TRBJ2-3 and V is TRBV5-4; a possible D gene is TRBD1 (6 bases). The CDR3 runs 14 residues. From germline, CDR1 is SGHNT and CDR2 YYREEE (reference sequence). V was clipped by 2 bases and J by 5 bases, with 12 bases between them. The DNA of the CDR3 is TGTGCCAGCAGCTTTTCAGGGGCTATAGATACGCAGTATTTT. Its protein product is CASSFSGAIDTQYF.

The rearrangement uses TRBV2 and TRBJ2-2; 11 bases are shared with TRBD2. The V gene end was trimmed by 6 bases and the J gene end by 0 bases; junction bases not matched to a gene: 3. The CDR3 is made up of 16 amino acids. Germline V CDR1 and CDR2: SNHLY, FYNNEI. The CDR3 DNA reads as TGTGCCAGCAGAAAACTAGCGGGAGCGAACACCGGGGAGCTGTTTTTT. Encoded protein: CASRKLAGANTGELFF.

The chain combines TRBV29-1 with TRBJ2-1; D is uncertain. Trimming cost V 0 bases and J 8 bases, with 11 bases left between them. Germline loops: CDR1 SQVTM, CDR2 ANQGSEA. This CDR3 contains 13 residues. The CDR3 region has the DNA TGCAGCGTTGAAGATTGGGCCAGCCATGAGCAGTTCTTC. This gives the protein CSVEDWASHEQFF.

This chain connects TRBV2 to TRBJ1-6; a weak D match, TRBD1 (5 bases). CDR1 and CDR2 from the germline V gene are SNHLY and FYNNEI. V dropped 4 bases and J dropped 5 bases, with 9 bases sitting between them. This CDR3 contains 14 residues. The chain's CDR3 is CASSGQRNNSPLHF. CDR3 in DNA: TGTGCCAGCAGTGGACAGAGGAATAATTCACCCCTCCACTTT.

This clone appeared a single time. This chain joins TRBV7-2 and TRBJ2-1, with 9 nucleotides matching TRBD2. The CDR3 extends over 19 amino acids. Germline assignment: CDR1 SGHTA and CDR2 FQGNSA. The junction had 12 bases not matched to a gene; V was cut back by 0 bases and J by 3 bases. The CDR3 is CASSLAVVRRGGVYNEQFF. The DNA of the CDR3 is TGTGCCAGCAGCTTAGCGGTCGTACGGCGGGGGGGCGTCTACAATGAGCAGTTCTTC.

The genes are TRBV5-1 and TRBJ2-1; D unclear. The V gene lost 3 bases and the J gene lost 8 bases, with 18 bases spanning the gap. CDR1 is SGHRS and CDR2 is YFSETQ in the germline V gene. This CDR3 spans 15 amino acids. The CDR3 reads CASSYSLPTAYEQFF. For the CDR3, the DNA is TGCGCCAGCAGCTACAGCCTGCCCACGGCGTATGAGCAGTTCTTC.

This chain links TRBV3-1 (or the pseudogene TRBV3-2) with TRBJ2-1, with TRBD1 matching over 10 bases. The CDR3 is 15 amino acids. The V gene's germline CDR1 is LGHDT and CDR2 YNNKEL (reference sequence). The V segment lost 4 bases and the J segment 5 bases; nucleotides outside the gene matches: 5. CDR3 protein: CASSPRDRGNNEQFF. The DNA for the CDR3 is TGTGCCAGCAGCCCCCGGGACAGGGGCAACAATGAGCAGTTCTTC.

Notes on this clone: The same CDR3 is also encoded by other DNA sequences in this sample. The chain uses TRBV19 and TRBJ1-5; D possibly corresponds to TRBD1 (6 bases). Deletions cut 6 bases from V and 2 bases from J, with 8 bases between. This CDR3 spans 13 amino acids. Germline lookup yields CDR1 LNHDA and CDR2 SQIVND (reference sequence). The CDR3 here is CASRGGGNQPQHF. For the CDR3, the DNA is TGTGCCAGTAGAGGGGGGGGCAATCAGCCCCAGCATTTT.

This clone has a single count. The rearrangement joins TRBV7-9 to TRBJ2-1, with a tentative D call TRBD2 (5 bases). The CDR3 consists of 16 residues. Germline lookup yields CDR1 SEHNR and CDR2 FQNEAQ (reference sequence). Trimming left V 5 bases short and J 2 bases short, with 16 bases between. The CDR3 loop is CASSRDPSGTYNEQFF. DNA of the CDR3: TGTGCCAGCAGCAGAGATCCCAGCGGAACCTACAATGAGCAGTTCTTC.

This chain uses TRBV6-5 with TRBJ2-7; a possible D gene is TRBD1 (5 bases). V gave up 5 bases and J gave up 0 bases, with 14 bases separating them. The CDR3 is 15 amino acids. The germline CDR1 and CDR2 sequences are MNHEY and SVGAGI. The CDR3 DNA follows: TGTGCCAGCAGTCGTCGACTTGGGGCCTCCTACGAGCAGTACTTC. Residues: CASSRRLGASYEQYF.

J is TRBJ2-1 and V is TRBV7-9; 9 nucleotides line up with TRBD2. Germline-derived CDR1 and CDR2 are SEHNR and FQNEAQ (reference sequence). The CDR3 consists of 14 residues. V was pared by 7 bases and J by 8 bases, with 9 bases of the junction left unmatched. The CDR3 loop reads CASKAREGRYEQFF. In nucleotides, the CDR3 is TGTGCCAGCAAGGCGCGGGAGGGCCGGTATGAGCAGTTCTTC.

The gene calls are TRBV5-6 and TRBJ1-2; 9 positions match TRBD1. Unmatched junction bases numbered 4, after V lost 4 bases and J lost 6 bases. CDR1 is SGHDT and CDR2 is YYEEEE in the germline V gene. The CDR3 contains 13 residues. The CDR3 loop reads CASSPGQGNGYTF. In DNA, the CDR3 is TGTGCCAGCAGCCCGGGACAGGGAAATGGCTACACCTTC.

The V call is TRBV21-1, the J call TRBJ1-1; the D call in the table, TRBD1, was not verified against the DNA. TRBV21-1 is listed as a pseudogene. The CDR3 contains 15 residues. The CDR3, as DNA: TGTGCCAGCAGCAAACTACAGGGGGCTTACACTGAAGCTTTCTTT. This codes for CASSKLQGAYTEAFF.

This clone was seen more than once but under ten times. The J gene is TRBJ1-4, the V gene TRBV4-1, with D perhaps TRBD1 (6 bases). CDR3 length equals 13 residues. Germline loops: CDR1 MGHRA, CDR2 YSYEKL. V was cut by 0 bases and J by 8 bases, with 7 bases left in between. The CDR3 DNA follows: TGCGCCAGCAGCCAAGAGGGGGCCGAAAAACTGTTTTTT. It encodes CASSQEGAEKLFF.

The chain links TRBV6-1 to TRBJ1-5, with D possibly being TRBD1 (5 bases). The germline gives CDR1 MNHNS, CDR2 SASEGT. CDR3 size: 15 residues. V shed 1 base and J shed 3 bases, with 10 bases lying between them. In nucleotides, the CDR3 is TGTGCCAGCAGTGAAGGGGCCAGGGCCAATCAGCCCCAGCATTTT. Its protein product is CASSEGARANQPQHF.